This passage covers 7 T cell receptor beta chains from one sample sequenced in a study of type 1 regulatory T cells. TCRdb reprocessed the reads via MiXCR and lists one record per CDR3 protein. The sample yields some 90,000 distinct CDR3 sequences, around a third seen once. The material sequenced was CD4+ T cells, either the whole sample or a sorted fraction (not recorded which). The receptor set was obtained from a human donor in good health.

The J gene is TRBJ2-7, the V gene TRBV23-1; D is perhaps TRBD1 (6 bases). TRBV23-1 is treated as an ORF (open reading frame) with a function not yet certain. Between the trimmed V and J ends, which lost 4 bases and 5 bases, there was a span of 21 bases. The CDR3 contains 16 residues. The CDR3 DNA follows: TGCGCCAGCAGTCCTTTTTTCGGGACAAATTCCCACGAGCAGTACTTC. This sequence encodes CASSPFFGTNSHEQYF.

V is TRBV7-2 and J is TRBJ2-2; the match to TRBD2 covers 10 bases. In germline, CDR1 is SGHTA, CDR2 FQGNSA. V shed 5 bases, J shed 2 bases, and the junction held 8 bases outside the gene matches. The CDR3 covers 17 residues. CDR3 residues: CASSQGLAQINTGELFF. CDR3 bases: TGTGCCAGCAGCCAGGGACTAGCGCAAATAAACACCGGGGAGCTGTTTTTT.

This clonotype has more than one count but fewer than ten. V and J are TRBV15 and TRBJ2-1; 14 nucleotides match TRBD2. Germline V lookup: CDR1 LNHNV, CDR2 YYDKDF (reference sequence). There are 15 residues in the CDR3. Germline trimming cut 0 bases from V and 9 bases from J; bases unmatched to any gene: 1. As DNA, the CDR3 is TGTGCCACCAGCAGAGAGGGACTAGCGGGAGTTGAGCAGTTCTTC. This gives the protein CATSREGLAGVEQFF.

The CDR3, as DNA: TGTGCCACCAGTGATTCTCGGGGTCCCTACGAGCAGTACTTC. It yields the protein CATSDSRGPYEQYF. The J gene is TRBJ2-7, the V gene TRBV24-1; D is perhaps TRBD2 (5 bases). Per germline, CDR1 KGHDR and CDR2 SFDVKD. The CDR3 contains 14 residues. V was shortened by 2 bases and J by 2 bases, with 9 bases between the two germline ends.

The CDR3 region is CASSPLGGVAKNIQYF. The DNA for the CDR3 is TGTGCCAGCAGCCCACTTGGGGGGGTAGCCAAAAACATTCAGTACTTC. V usage is TRBV13 and J usage is TRBJ2-4, with 7 bases that match TRBD2. The length of the CDR3 is 16 residues. After removal of 5 bases from V and 0 bases from J, the junction contained 7 bases not matched to a gene. Germline V lookup: CDR1 PRHDT, CDR2 FYEKMQ (reference sequence).

V is TRBV28 and J is TRBJ2-3; 10 bases agree with TRBD2. The J segment lost 2 bases and the V segment lost 6 bases, leaving 11 bases of the junction unmatched. The CDR3 totals 17 residues. CDR1 is MDHEN, CDR2 SYDVKM, per germline. The CDR3 loop is CASSTSIGLADTDTQYF. CDR3 bases: TGTGCCAGCAGCACCTCAATTGGACTAGCGGACACAGATACGCAGTATTTT.

DNA for the CDR3: TGTGCCAGCAGCCGGAGGAGCGGCGAAGAGACCCAGTACTTC. Translating gives CASSRRSGEETQYF. The chain recombines TRBV28 with TRBJ2-5, with D maybe TRBD2 (5 bases). CDR1 is MDHEN, CDR2 SYDVKM, per germline. The germline V and J ends were trimmed by 6 bases and 3 bases, with 14 bases remaining between them. This CDR3 spans 14 amino acids.